These 29 T cell receptor beta chains share one sample of origin, sequenced in a study of beta chain features in type 1 diabetes (dated by TCRdb to 2017 to 2018). The library was built by means of the immunoSEQ multiplex PCR assay. The entire isolated RNA was reverse transcribed using the High Capacity cDNA Reverse Transcription Kit, and thus expressed TCRB transcripts were sequenced. Here the immuneACCESS table is served through TCRdb, limited to in-frame sequences with V and J called. Missing clones are a known gap in these copies; in checked studies unresolved V genes cover under half, and the rest lacks a known reason. This sample has 350,000 to 400,000 clones in its table, and about 14% of those were observed once. The ten largest clonotypes hold approximately 0.019% of the sample. The sample taken for sequencing was naive CD4+ T cells from blood. The cell subset or site label, as the study defines it: true naive CD4+ T cells. The origin of the receptors is a woman aged 18-29 years in good health.

This sequence joins TRBV6-5 and TRBJ2-7; the D gene is possibly TRBD1 (6 bases). V lost 0 bases and J lost 0, with 9 bases in between. In germline, CDR1 is MNHEY, CDR2 SVGAGI. The CDR3 is 15 residues long. The CDR3 sequence is CASSYSTGHSYEQYF. The CDR3 nucleotides read TGTGCCAGCAGTTACTCTACAGGGCACTCCTACGAGCAGTACTTC.

This clone has only a few counts. The genes are TRBV10-3 and TRBJ2-3; a weak D match, TRBD2 (6 bases). Germline assignment: CDR1 ENHRY and CDR2 SYGVKD. This CDR3 has 14 residues. Trimming cost V 5 bases and J 4 bases, with 13 bases left between them. The CDR3 sequence is CAISKEGPADTQYF. In DNA form, the CDR3 reads TGTGCCATCAGTAAGGAGGGCCCGGCAGATACGCAGTATTTT.

This chain uses TRBV13 with TRBJ2-1, with 8 nucleotides matching TRBD1. Germline CDR1 PRHDT, CDR2 FYEKMQ (reference sequence). V was pared by 4 bases and J by 7 bases, with 9 bases of the junction left unmatched. The CDR3 extends over 15 amino acids. CDR3 sequence (DNA): TGTGCCAGCAGCTCCCCTCGACAGGGGTGGAATGAGCAGTTCTTC. This gives the protein CASSSPRQGWNEQFF.

The chain is built from TRBV27 and TRBJ2-1; the D gene is possibly TRBD2 (6 bases). The V and J ends lost 3 bases and 9 bases respectively, with 12 bases between them. CDR1 is MNHEY and CDR2 is SMNVEV in the germline V gene (reference sequence). The CDR3 is made up of 13 amino acids. CDR3 nucleotides: TGTGCCAGCAGTTTTCGGGCGCGGGGTGAGCAGTTCTTC. This gives the protein CASSFRARGEQFF.

This clone was counted a few times. This chain joins TRBV9 and TRBJ2-3; 8 positions match TRBD2. Trimming at V came to 0 bases and at J to 6 bases, leaving 9 bases not matched to a gene. The CDR3 covers 16 residues. From germline, CDR1 is SGDLS and CDR2 YYNGEE. CDR3 in amino acids: CASSVVGSGIGDTQYF. CDR3 DNA: TGTGCCAGCAGCGTAGTGGGTAGCGGGATCGGGGATACGCAGTATTTT.

On this clone itself: A read error may produce the germline difference seen at one junction end. The chain employs TRBV6-5 and TRBJ2-7, with TRBD2 matching over 8 bases. This CDR3 has 12 amino acids. Per the germline V gene, CDR1 is MNHEY and CDR2 is SVGAGI. Here the CDR3 reads CASSYAGRGWDF. CDR3 DNA: TGTGCCAGCAGTTACGCCGGGAGGGGGTGGGACTTC.

The J gene is TRBJ2-7, the V gene TRBV2, with 11 bases lining up with TRBD1. The V gene's germline CDR1 is SNHLY and CDR2 FYNNEI. V dropped 0 bases and J dropped 13; count of bases not matched to a gene: 11. The CDR3 length is 15 residues. Here the CDR3 reads CASSEAGQGALRGYF. The CDR3 DNA is TGTGCCAGCAGTGAAGCAGGACAGGGGGCGCTCCGCGGATACTTC.

This clone occurred a few times. The chain uses TRBV7-9 and TRBJ2-3, with 10 bases aligning to TRBD2. The CDR3 runs to 15 residues. Germline V gene sequence: CDR1 SEHNR, CDR2 FQNEAQ (reference sequence). The junction had 3 bases not matched to a gene; V was cut back by 2 bases and J by 4 bases. CDR3: CASSLRLAGADTQYF. CDR3 in DNA: TGTGCCAGCAGCTTACGGCTAGCGGGAGCAGATACGCAGTATTTT.

This clone was recorded a few times. This chain links TRBV19 with TRBJ2-3, with 9 bases fitting TRBD2. V was clipped by 3 bases and J by 4 bases; unmatched bases: 5. The CDR3 covers 15 residues. Looked up from germline, CDR1 is LNHDA and CDR2 is SQIVND (reference sequence). CDR3: CASSIGGRAADTQYF. In nucleotides, the CDR3 is TGTGCCAGTAGTATCGGCGGGAGGGCCGCAGATACGCAGTATTTT.

This clone was seen a few times. V usage is TRBV18 and J usage is TRBJ2-5; maybe TRBD1 (5 bases). The ends were cut back, 2 bases at V and 2 bases at J, with 15 bases in the middle. The CDR3 covers 16 residues. Germline CDR1 and CDR2: KGHSH and LQKENI. The CDR3 loop reads CASSPTLTGLQETQYF. CDR3 nucleotides: TGTGCCAGCTCACCAACCCTAACAGGCCTACAAGAGACCCAGTACTTC.

The V gene is TRBV9, the J gene TRBJ2-3, with D possibly matching TRBD2 (5 bases). The CDR3 sequence is 12 residues long. Trimming took off 7 bases at V and 1 base at J, with 7 bases between the two ends. Germline CDR1 is SGDLS and CDR2 is YYNGEE. For the CDR3, the DNA is TGTGCCAGCGACGGGGGCACAGATACGCAGTATTTT. This sequence encodes CASDGGTDTQYF.

V gene TRBV29-1 combines with J gene TRBJ2-1; D is possibly TRBD1 (6 bases). The CDR3 covers 15 residues. Deletions cut 7 bases from V and 0 bases from J, with 16 bases between. Germline CDR1 reads SQVTM; CDR2 reads ANQGSEA. In nucleotides, the CDR3 is TGCAGCGCTAGACGGACAGCGAGCTCCTACAATGAGCAGTTCTTC. This sequence encodes CSARRTASSYNEQFF.

This clone was seen a handful of times. The V and J genes are TRBV29-1 and TRBJ1-2; TRBD1 might be the D (5 bases). With 6 bases removed from V and 0 bases from J, the gap between germline ends came to 17 bases. This CDR3 spans 15 amino acids. CDR1 SQVTM and CDR2 ANQGSEA come from the germline V gene. CDR3 nucleotides: TGCAGCGTACAAAAGGAGGGCAGGGCTAACTATGGCTACACCTTC. It yields the protein CSVQKEGRANYGYTF. Combining the CDR3 with reference TRBV29-1 and TRBJ1-2 gives the whole variable domain SAVISQKPSRDICQRGTSLTIQCQVDSQVTMMFWYRQQPGQSLTLIATANQGSEATYESGFVIDKFPISRPNLTFSTLTVSNMSPEDSSIYLCSVQKEGRANYGYTFGSGTRLTVV.

The CDR3 nucleotides read TGTGCCAGCAGCGTAGTGCCTGGGCTCACCTACAATGAGCAGTTCTTC. Its translation: CASSVVPGLTYNEQFF. The chain carries TRBV9 and TRBJ2-1, with D hard to call. Trimming removed 0 bases from V and 2 bases from J, with 12 bases in between. CDR3 length: 16 residues. The germline V gene has CDR1 SGDLS and CDR2 YYNGEE.

The V gene is TRBV9, the J gene TRBJ2-5, with a weak D call TRBD2 (5 bases). This CDR3 comprises 17 residues. From germline, CDR1 is SGDLS and CDR2 YYNGEE. Deletions cut 0 bases from V and 3 bases from J, with 18 bases between. In DNA form, the CDR3 reads TGTGCCAGCAGCGTAGAGAGGACGCGGGCCGCCAAAGAGACCCAGTACTTC. This translates into CASSVERTRAAKETQYF.

V is TRBV7-3 and J is TRBJ2-3, with 7 bases that match TRBD1. Germline V gene data show CDR1 as SGHTA and CDR2 as FQGTGA. The CDR3 sequence is 14 residues long. Trimming cost V 5 bases and J 3 bases; bases outside gene matches: 5. The DNA for the CDR3 is TGTGCCAGCAGCATGGGACAGACGACAGATACGCAGTATTTT. It is translated as CASSMGQTTDTQYF. Supplemented by reference TRBV7-3 and TRBJ2-3, the full variable domain reads GAGVSQTPSNKVTEKGKYVELRCDPISGHTALYWYRQSLGQGPEFLIYFQGTGAADDSGLPNDRFFAVRPEGSVSTLKIQRTERGDSAVYLCASSMGQTTDTQYFGPGTRLTVL.

The genes are TRBV13 and TRBJ2-7; 8 nucleotides align to TRBD2. This CDR3 has 16 amino acids. Germline values: CDR1 PRHDT, CDR2 FYEKMQ (reference sequence). The V gene end was trimmed by 1 base and the J gene end by 1 base; junction bases not matched to a gene: 6. This CDR3 reads CASSLVASGSSYEQYF. CDR3 in DNA: TGTGCCAGCAGCTTAGTAGCTAGCGGGTCTTCCTACGAGCAGTACTTC.

This clone was counted between two and nine times. The chain has TRBV30 and TRBJ2-1; TRBD2 is a possible D gene (6 bases). Germline CDR1 reads GTSNPN; CDR2 reads SVGIG (reference sequence). V lost 1 base and J lost 5, with 21 bases in between. The CDR3 spans 17 residues. The CDR3 here is CAWSGPQVLAGDNEQFF. In DNA, the CDR3 is TGTGCCTGGAGTGGACCGCAGGTACTAGCTGGTGACAATGAGCAGTTCTTC.

The chain joins TRBV7-9 to TRBJ2-1; TRBD2 matches at 10 bases. In germline, CDR1 is SEHNR, CDR2 FQNEAQ (reference sequence). V gave up 7 bases and J gave up 6 bases; unmatched junction bases: 12. The CDR3 totals 16 residues. The CDR3 region has the DNA TGTGCCAGCATCGGACTAGCGGCCTTTCTATCCAATGAGCAGTTCTTC. This gives the protein CASIGLAAFLSNEQFF. Based on the CDR3 plus reference TRBV7-9 and TRBJ2-1, the full variable domain is DTGVSQNPRHKITKRGQNVTFRCDPISEHNRLYWYRQTLGQGPEFLTYFQNEAQLEKSRLLSDRFSAERPKGSFSTLEIQRTEQGDSAMYLCASIGLAAFLSNEQFFGPGTRLTVL.

The genes are TRBV29-1 and TRBJ1-2; unclear D gene. V was clipped by 4 bases and J by 0 bases, with 9 bases between them. Germline V gene lookup returns CDR1 SQVTM and CDR2 ANQGSEA. The length of the CDR3 is 13 residues. CDR3 nucleotide sequence: TGCAGCGTTGGTGGCCAAGCTAACTATGGCTACACCTTC. Translating it yields CSVGGQANYGYTF.

V and J are TRBV6-4 and TRBJ1-1; D gene ambiguous. The V and J ends lost 11 bases and 6 bases respectively, with 7 bases between them. The CDR3 runs to 9 residues. Germline loops: CDR1 MRHNA, CDR2 SNTAGT. CDR3 loop: CAFPSEAFF. CDR3 bases: TGTGCCTTCCCCTCTGAAGCTTTCTTT.

This chain joins TRBV30 and TRBJ1-1; tentatively, D is TRBD1 (5 bases). CDR3 size: 14 residues. Germline values: CDR1 GTSNPN, CDR2 SVGIG (reference sequence). V was trimmed by 2 bases and J by 1 base, leaving 11 bases between them. CDR3 sequence: CAWSRGTGNTEAFF. DNA of the CDR3: TGTGCCTGGAGTCGGGGGACGGGGAACACTGAAGCTTTCTTT. Looking up the rest from reference TRBV30 and TRBJ1-1 gives the full variable domain: SQTIHQWPATLVQPVGSPLSLECTVEGTSNPNLYWYRQAAGRGLQLLFYSVGIGQISSEVPQNLSASRPQDRQFILSSKKLLLSDSGFYLCAWSRGTGNTEAFFGQGTRLTVV.

Here the CDR3 reads CASSAGLGEQYF. The CDR3 bases are TGTGCCAGCAGTGCCGGACTGGGCGAGCAGTACTTC. The chain couples TRBV28 to TRBJ2-7; the D gene is possibly TRBD2 (5 bases). Germline CDR1 is MDHEN and CDR2 is SYDVKM. This CDR3 has 12 residues. Trimming left V 5 bases short and J 6 bases short, with 11 bases between.

The gene calls are TRBV5-6 and TRBJ1-5, with a weak D call TRBD1 (5 bases). The germline V gene has CDR1 SGHDT and CDR2 YYEEEE. V was shortened by 2 bases and J by 4 bases, with 13 bases between the two germline ends. The CDR3 has 15 amino acids. The CDR3 DNA reads as TGTGCCAGCAGCTTTGGTGGGACTGTGAATCAGCCCCAGCATTTT. As protein: CASSFGGTVNQPQHF.

The V gene is TRBV7-9, the J gene TRBJ2-6; 8 nucleotides agree with TRBD1. With V trimmed by 6 bases and J by 4 bases, 11 bases remained unmatched. CDR1 and CDR2 (germline): SEHNR, FQNEAQ (reference sequence). The CDR3 contains 17 residues. CDR3 DNA: TGTGCCAGCAGGACGGGACAGGACCATGCAGGGGCCAACGTCCTGACTTTC. It specifies CASRTGQDHAGANVLTF.

This clone was observed a few times. The chain employs TRBV15 and TRBJ2-7; 7 nucleotides line up with TRBD1. CDR1 and CDR2 (germline): LNHNV, YYDKDF (reference sequence). This CDR3 has 14 amino acids. Trimming removed 4 bases from V and 6 bases from J; junction bases left unmatched: 9. DNA of the CDR3: TGTGCCACCAGCAAAGGGGACAGCCAAGCCGAGCAGTACTTC. Translated, it gives CATSKGDSQAEQYF.

A remark on this clone: The sample carries other DNA sequences with the same CDR3. The chain uses TRBV30 and TRBJ1-1, with 8 bases aligning to TRBD1. Germline values: CDR1 GTSNPN, CDR2 SVGIG (reference sequence). After removal of 1 base from V and 5 bases from J, the junction contained 6 bases not matched to a gene. The CDR3 consists of 14 residues. The CDR3 DNA is TGTGCCTGGAGTGGCCAGGGGGCAGGGACTGAAGCTTTCTTT. Residues: CAWSGQGAGTEAFF. The full variable domain, with the rest looked up from reference TRBV30 and TRBJ1-1, is SQTIHQWPATLVQPVGSPLSLECTVEGTSNPNLYWYRQAAGRGLQLLFYSVGIGQISSEVPQNLSASRPQDRQFILSSKKLLLSDSGFYLCAWSGQGAGTEAFFGQGTRLTVV.

V gene TRBV6-5 combines with J gene TRBJ2-7; 7 nucleotides match TRBD1. The length of the CDR3 is 15 residues. CDR1 and CDR2 from the germline V gene are MNHEY and SVGAGI. Unmatched junction bases numbered 10, after V lost 6 bases and J lost 2 bases. The CDR3 region is CASRHGTAAAYEQYF. The CDR3 coding sequence is TGTGCCAGCAGACACGGGACAGCTGCGGCCTACGAGCAGTACTTC.

This clone was seen a handful of times. This chain joins TRBV28 and TRBJ2-7, with 8 bases fitting TRBD1. The V gene's germline CDR1 is MDHEN and CDR2 SYDVKM. V was clipped by 5 bases and J by 3 bases; unmatched bases: 6. This CDR3 spans 14 amino acids. The DNA of the CDR3 is TGTGCCAGCAGTGCCGGACAGGGAGTCTACGAGCAGTACTTC. Protein sequence: CASSAGQGVYEQYF.